Below are 22 T cell receptor beta chains sequenced from a single sample in a study of spatial heterogeneity in lung cancer (dated by TCRdb to between 2017 and 2020). The investigation overall reported the following: The tumor nonsynonymous mutation count correlated with the number of expanded intratumoral alpha and beta TCRs.

Per the publication, the time point label means: sample taken at primary tumor resection. These receptors have no known antigen. The receptor library was made with 5' RACE. These reads were obtained on a NextSeq 500. In TCRdb, the public reads were trimmed at Q25 with fastp and aligned with MiXCR, with productive beta chains retained. Duplicate CDR3 protein sequences are folded into a single record with the most common DNA and genes. The sample includes 100,000 to 110,000 distinct CDR3 sequences, with nearly 4.5% observed a single time. The ten largest clones capture approximately 22% of the sample. The sequenced sample was lung tumor tissue, obtained at surgery. The receptors were gathered from a male donor with early-stage non-small cell lung cancer.

This clonotype was counted between two and nine times. The chain carries TRBV27 and TRBJ2-3; perhaps TRBD1 as D (5 bases). The CDR3 is made up of 13 amino acids. Germline loops: CDR1 MNHEY, CDR2 SMNVEV (reference sequence). CDR3 region: CATAGPVRDTQYF. The CDR3 bases are TGTGCGACAGCCGGACCCGTCCGAGATACGCAGTATTTT.

This clonotype was detected a few times. This chain connects TRBV20-1 to TRBJ1-5; D might be TRBD1 (5 bases). This CDR3 contains 13 residues. The germline V and J ends were trimmed by 7 bases and 1 base, with 11 bases remaining between them. CDR1 is DFQATT, CDR2 SNEGSKA, per germline (reference sequence). This chain's CDR3 is CSVAGGSNQPQHF. In DNA, the CDR3 is TGCAGTGTCGCGGGGGGAAGCAATCAGCCCCAGCATTTT.

This clonotype appeared many times. V and J are TRBV6-1 and TRBJ2-3; 8 bases line up with TRBD2. The V and J ends lost 2 bases and 4 bases, in that order; junction bases with no gene match: 5. The CDR3 extends over 15 amino acids. Germline CDR1 MNHNS, CDR2 SASEGT. Here the CDR3 reads CASSETSGSSDTQYF. In DNA form, the CDR3 reads TGTGCCAGCAGTGAAACCAGCGGGAGCTCAGATACGCAGTATTTT.

This clonotype has a count of ten or more. The J gene is TRBJ2-7, the V gene TRBV28; D not certain. The CDR3 totals 14 residues. Germline assignment: CDR1 MDHEN and CDR2 SYDVKM. The ends were cut back, 5 bases at V and 2 bases at J, with 13 bases in the middle. This chain's CDR3 is CASSRTGRTYEQYF. The CDR3 region has the DNA TGTGCCAGCAGTCGAACTGGCCGGACCTACGAGCAGTACTTC.

This clonotype occurred many times. This chain connects TRBV27 to TRBJ2-5; D uncertain. This CDR3 spans 14 amino acids. With 6 bases removed from V and 2 bases from J, the gap between germline ends came to 13 bases. Germline CDR1 and CDR2: MNHEY and SMNVEV (reference sequence). The CDR3 nucleotides are TGTGCCAGCAGCCGATCCGCGCTACAAGAGACCCAGTACTTC. This translates into CASSRSALQETQYF.

The sample holds a few counts of this clonotype. The J gene is TRBJ1-4, the V gene TRBV5-1; 7 bases match TRBD1. The CDR3 runs to 17 residues. Germline V gene data show CDR1 as SGHRS and CDR2 as YFSETQ. V lost 4 bases to trimming and J lost 7 bases; unmatched junction nucleotides: 16. CDR3 amino acids: CASSPIQIGGQREKLFF. The CDR3 DNA reads as TGCGCCAGCAGCCCAATCCAGATAGGGGGCCAACGTGAAAAACTGTTTTTT.

This clonotype showed up many times. V is TRBV28 and J is TRBJ2-7; 9 nucleotides agree with TRBD1. The CDR3 runs to 15 residues. V dropped 5 bases and J dropped 5; count of bases not matched to a gene: 10. The germline gives CDR1 MDHEN, CDR2 SYDVKM. Here the CDR3 DNA reads TGTGCCAGCAGTCTCTCCGGGACAGGGAGACACGAGCAGTACTTC. Amino acid sequence: CASSLSGTGRHEQYF.

This clonotype was counted ten times or more. V usage is TRBV29-1 and J usage is TRBJ2-4; 9 nucleotides line up with TRBD2. CDR1 is SQVTM and CDR2 is ANQGSEA in the germline V gene. V gave up 4 bases and J gave up 7 bases; unmatched junction bases: 8. The CDR3 loop spans 14 amino acids. The CDR3 reads CSVGSISGSNIQYF. The CDR3 nucleotides are TGCAGCGTTGGGAGTATTAGCGGGAGTAACATTCAGTACTTC.

This clonotype was seen more than once but under ten times. The chain is built from TRBV28 and TRBJ1-2; D may be TRBD1 (6 bases). Trimming took off 2 bases at V and 4 bases at J, with 14 bases between the two ends. Germline-derived CDR1 and CDR2 are MDHEN and SYDVKM. The CDR3 is 15 residues long. In DNA, the CDR3 is TGTGCCAGCAGTTTACTTGGGGGCGCGGGCTATGGCTACACCTTC. Protein product: CASSLLGGAGYGYTF.

V gene TRBV20-1 combines with J gene TRBJ1-5, with 7 bases identical to TRBD1. This CDR3 spans 15 amino acids. V was pared by 6 bases and J by 6 bases, with 14 bases of the junction left unmatched. Looked up from germline, CDR1 is DFQATT and CDR2 is SNEGSKA (reference sequence). The CDR3 nucleotides read TGCAGTGCCCCGGGGACAGCCCACGGATTTCAGCCCCAGCATTTT. Translation gives CSAPGTAHGFQPQHF.

This clonotype has ten or more counts. The V call is TRBV19, the J call TRBJ2-3; D ambiguous. V was clipped by 5 bases and J by 6 bases, with 3 bases between them. The CDR3 extends over 10 amino acids. Germline V gene lookup returns CDR1 LNHDA and CDR2 SQIVND (reference sequence). CDR3 coding DNA: TGTGCCAGTAGTGGTGATACGCAGTATTTT. This translates into CASSGDTQYF.

As regards this clonotype: Just one base apart from a much larger clone, this may be a read error. Because it lacks the conserved phenylalanine or tryptophan at the end, this CDR3 is likely a read error. Because the CDR3's place on the DNA is in doubt, the DNA is left out and the CDR3 is given as listed by TCRdb. This chain uses TRBV3-1 with TRBJ2-1; TRBD2 is the table's D call, not checked against the DNA. Both ends counted, the CDR3 spans 12 residues. Germline lookup yields CDR1 LGHDT and CDR2 YNNKEL (reference sequence). The CDR3 loop reads CASSQDRGAKFS.

Many counts were recorded for this clonotype. V is TRBV12-3 or TRBV12-4 and J is TRBJ1-2; tentatively, D is TRBD1 (6 bases). Between the trimmed V and J ends, which lost 1 base and 4 bases, there was a span of 13 bases. This CDR3 comprises 15 residues. The chain's CDR3 is CASSLGTEISYGYTF. In DNA form, the CDR3 reads TGTGCCAGCAGTTTAGGGACAGAAATATCCTATGGCTACACCTTC.

In this sample, this clonotype turned up once. The chain employs TRBV4-1 and TRBJ1-1; D possibly corresponds to TRBD1 (6 bases). V lost 1 base and J 5 bases, leaving 14 bases between the germline ends. CDR1 MGHRA and CDR2 YSYEKL come from the germline V gene. The CDR3 is 15 residues long. CDR3 nucleotides: TGCGCCAGCAGCCAAGCGGGGGGCGCGTGGACTGAAGCTTTCTTT. The encoded protein is CASSQAGGAWTEAFF.

V is TRBV7-9 and J is TRBJ2-3; no reliable D call. Trimming took 1 base from V and 5 from J, leaving 4 bases between them. From germline, CDR1 is SEHNR and CDR2 FQNEAQ (reference sequence). The CDR3 is 12 residues long. For the CDR3, the DNA is TGTGCCAGCAGCTTAGAGAGAGATACGCAGTATTTT. Translated: CASSLERDTQYF.

Only a few counts were recorded for this clonotype. The chain recombines TRBV7-8 with TRBJ2-3; D is perhaps TRBD2 (7 bases). Germline CDR1 reads SGHVS; CDR2 reads FQNEAQ. CDR3 size: 15 residues. V lost 6 bases, J lost 3 bases, and 16 bases lay in between. The CDR3 DNA reads TGTGCCAGCAGGGGGGGCGGGAGAGGAACAGATACGCAGTATTTT. Residues: CASRGGGRGTDTQYF.

The sample holds many counts of this clonotype. The gene calls are TRBV28 and TRBJ1-2; no definite D call. Germline V gene lookup returns CDR1 MDHEN and CDR2 SYDVKM. The length of the CDR3 is 15 residues. Trimming stripped 1 base from V and 4 bases from J, with 13 bases between. In nucleotides, the CDR3 is TGTGCCAGCAGTTTATCTGGGCTTCGCGGCTATGGCTACACCTTC. Translation: CASSLSGLRGYGYTF.

The V call is TRBV29-1, the J call TRBJ2-2, with D hard to call. The CDR3 runs to 14 residues. Trimming stripped 6 bases from V and 0 bases from J, with 11 bases between. Germline CDR1 reads SQVTM; CDR2 reads ANQGSEA. This CDR3 reads CSVLVPANTGELFF. CDR3 coding DNA: TGCAGCGTGCTAGTACCCGCGAACACCGGGGAGCTGTTTTTT.

This clonotype showed up many times. The V and J genes are TRBV6-2 or TRBV6-3 and TRBJ2-2; D remains ambiguous. The CDR3 runs to 14 residues. The germline V gene encodes CDR1 MNHEY and CDR2 SVGEGT. Trimming took 2 bases from V and 4 from J, leaving 8 bases between them. The CDR3 reads CASSYNRGTGELFF. The CDR3 bases are TGTGCCAGCAGTTACAACAGAGGCACCGGGGAGCTGTTTTTT.

This clonotype was observed many times. V is TRBV5-6 and J is TRBJ2-3; the D is unclear. The CDR3 is 13 amino acids. In germline, CDR1 is SGHDT, CDR2 YYEEEE. The ends were cut back, 5 bases at V and 5 bases at J, with 12 bases in the middle. CDR3 region: CASSAVLVDTQYF. The CDR3 region has the DNA TGTGCCAGCAGTGCAGTCTTAGTAGATACGCAGTATTTT.

This clonotype was detected many times. The chain joins TRBV7-6 to TRBJ2-3, with a tentative D call TRBD1 (5 bases). The CDR3 extends over 15 amino acids. V dropped 2 bases and J dropped 0 bases, with 9 bases sitting between them. CDR1 is SGHVS and CDR2 is FNYEAQ in the germline V gene. The CDR3 is CASSLPGQSTDTQYF. The DNA for the CDR3 is TGTGCCAGCAGCTTACCCGGACAAAGCACAGATACGCAGTATTTT.

This clonotype was detected ten times or more. The V gene is TRBV5-5, the J gene TRBJ2-7; maybe TRBD1 (6 bases). The length of the CDR3 is 14 residues. Looked up from germline, CDR1 is SGHKS and CDR2 is YYEKEE (reference sequence). Trimming removed 4 bases from V and 7 bases from J, with 18 bases in between. CDR3 DNA sequence: TGTGCCAGCAGCGCGAGAACAGGGCTCCAGGAGCAGTACTTC. It specifies CASSARTGLQEQYF.